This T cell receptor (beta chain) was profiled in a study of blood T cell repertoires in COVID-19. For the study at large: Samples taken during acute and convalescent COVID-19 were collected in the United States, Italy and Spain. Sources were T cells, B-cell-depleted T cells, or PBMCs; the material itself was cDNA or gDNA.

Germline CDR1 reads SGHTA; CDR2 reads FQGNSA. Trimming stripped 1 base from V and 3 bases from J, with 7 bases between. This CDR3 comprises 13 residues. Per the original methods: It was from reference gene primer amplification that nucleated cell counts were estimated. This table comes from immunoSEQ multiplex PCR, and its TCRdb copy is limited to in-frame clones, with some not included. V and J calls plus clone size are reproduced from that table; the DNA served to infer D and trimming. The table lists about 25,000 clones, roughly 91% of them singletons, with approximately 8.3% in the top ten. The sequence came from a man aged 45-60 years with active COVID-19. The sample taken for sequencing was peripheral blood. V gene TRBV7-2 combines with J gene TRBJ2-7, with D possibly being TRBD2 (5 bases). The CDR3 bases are TGTGCCAGCAGCTTAGGGGGAGTCTACGAGCAGTACTTC. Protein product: CASSLGGVYEQYF. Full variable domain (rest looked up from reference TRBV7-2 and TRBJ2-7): GAGVSQSPSNKVTEKGKDVELRCDPISGHTALYWYRQSLGQGLEFLIYFQGNSAPDKSGLPSDRFSAERTGGSVSTLTIQRTQQEDSAVYLCASSLGGVYEQYFGPGTRLTVT.